These 4 T cell receptor beta chains originate from one sample sequenced in a study of early T cells in non-severe SARS-CoV-2 infection. TCRdb fed the 5' RACE reads into MiXCR, producing one record per CDR3 protein. The sample contains 55,000 to 75,000 distinct CDR3 sequences, around 13% of which appear only once. The source material was whole blood. These receptors came from an adult who was a healthcare worker with PCR-confirmed SARS-CoV-2 infection or an uninfected control (not recorded which).

At least ten counts were recorded for this clonotype. The chain joins TRBV19 to TRBJ1-1, with 7 nucleotides matching TRBD1. CDR3 length: 15 amino acids. After removal of 2 bases from V and 0 bases from J, the junction contained 3 bases not matched to a gene. Germline loops: CDR1 LNHDA, CDR2 SQIVND (reference sequence). The CDR3 is CASSIRTGMNTEAFF. DNA of the CDR3: TGTGCCAGTAGTATACGGACAGGTATGAACACTGAAGCTTTCTTT.

This clonotype was counted ten times or more. The V call is TRBV4-2, the J call TRBJ2-5; 10 bases align to TRBD2. Germline CDR1 reads LGHNA; CDR2 reads YNFKEQ. The CDR3 runs 16 residues. The V segment lost 0 bases and the J segment 4 bases; nucleotides outside the gene matches: 5. Here the CDR3 DNA reads TGTGCCAGCAGCCAAGATCAAGCGGGGGGGCTAGAGACCCAGTACTTC. Amino acid sequence: CASSQDQAGGLETQYF.

This rearrangement joins TRBV6-6 to TRBJ1-2, with a weak D call TRBD1 (5 bases). Germline CDR1 is MNHNY and CDR2 is SVGAGI (reference sequence). The V gene lost 7 bases and the J gene lost 4 bases, with 16 bases spanning the gap. The CDR3 runs to 14 residues. This chain's CDR3 is CASTSHQGRYGYTF. CDR3 DNA: TGTGCCAGCACCTCCCATCAGGGACGCTATGGCTACACCTTC.

This clonotype was counted at least ten times. The chain recombines TRBV4-2 with TRBJ2-7, with a weak D call TRBD1 (5 bases). There are 15 residues in the CDR3. The V end lost 5 bases, the J end lost 5 bases, and 19 bases lay between the germline ends. CDR1 and CDR2 from the germline V gene are LGHNA and YNFKEQ. CDR3 amino acids: CASSYQQDPEDEQYF. CDR3 coding DNA: TGTGCCAGCAGCTATCAACAGGACCCCGAGGACGAGCAGTACTTC.